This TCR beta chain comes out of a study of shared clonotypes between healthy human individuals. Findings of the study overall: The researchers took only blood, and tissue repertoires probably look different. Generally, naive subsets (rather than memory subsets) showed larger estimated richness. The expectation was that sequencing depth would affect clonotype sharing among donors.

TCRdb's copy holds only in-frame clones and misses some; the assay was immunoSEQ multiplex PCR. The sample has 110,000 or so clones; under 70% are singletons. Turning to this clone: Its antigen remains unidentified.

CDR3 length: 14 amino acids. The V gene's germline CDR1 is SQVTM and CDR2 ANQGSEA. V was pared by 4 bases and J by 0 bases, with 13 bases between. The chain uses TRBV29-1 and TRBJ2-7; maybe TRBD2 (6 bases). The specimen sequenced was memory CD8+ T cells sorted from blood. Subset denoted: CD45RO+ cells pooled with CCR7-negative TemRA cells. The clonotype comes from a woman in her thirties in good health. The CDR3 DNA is TGCAGCGTTGCTGCCAGCGGGTTCTCCTACGAGCAGTACTTC. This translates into CSVAASGFSYEQYF.